The TCR beta chain under discussion was sequenced for a study of blood T cell repertoires in COVID-19. About the research overall: Whether acute or convalescent, the COVID-19 samples came from the United States, Italy and Spain. From T cells, B-cell-depleted T cells, or PBMCs came the material, which was cDNA or gDNA.

Original methodology: Amplification of reference gene primers provided the estimated nucleated cell counts. Assay used: immunoSEQ multiplex PCR; TCRdb lists only in-frame clones, some missing. V and J calls and clone size are given by that table; D and trimming were obtained from the DNA. The repertoire includes a few hundred thousand clones, 86% of them detected once, and roughly 2.4% sits in the top ten. CDR3 length equals 17 residues. Germline CDR1 is LNHDA and CDR2 is SQIVND (reference sequence). Trimming cost V 2 bases and J 6 bases; bases outside gene matches: 12. The sequence derives from a woman aged 45 to 65 with acute or convalescent COVID-19. The V and J genes are TRBV19 and TRBJ1-2; 10 bases fit TRBD1. Material for sequencing was peripheral blood. CDR3 nucleotide sequence: TGTGCCAGTAGTATATCGAATCCGGGACAGGGGCATCATGGCTACACCTTC. Translating gives CASSISNPGQGHHGYTF.